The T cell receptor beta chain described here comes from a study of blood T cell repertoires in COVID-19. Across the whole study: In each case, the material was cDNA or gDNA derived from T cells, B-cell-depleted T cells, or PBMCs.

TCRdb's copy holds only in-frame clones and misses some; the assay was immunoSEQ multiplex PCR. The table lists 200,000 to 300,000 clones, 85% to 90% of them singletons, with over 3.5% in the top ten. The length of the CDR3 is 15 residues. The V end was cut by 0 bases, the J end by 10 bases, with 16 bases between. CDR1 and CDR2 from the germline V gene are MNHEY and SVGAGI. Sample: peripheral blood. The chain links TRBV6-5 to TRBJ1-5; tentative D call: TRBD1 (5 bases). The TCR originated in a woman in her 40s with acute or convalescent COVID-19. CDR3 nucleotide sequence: TGTGCCAGCAGTTACTCGACGCAGGGATCGGTACCCCAGCATTTT. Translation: CASSYSTQGSVPQHF.